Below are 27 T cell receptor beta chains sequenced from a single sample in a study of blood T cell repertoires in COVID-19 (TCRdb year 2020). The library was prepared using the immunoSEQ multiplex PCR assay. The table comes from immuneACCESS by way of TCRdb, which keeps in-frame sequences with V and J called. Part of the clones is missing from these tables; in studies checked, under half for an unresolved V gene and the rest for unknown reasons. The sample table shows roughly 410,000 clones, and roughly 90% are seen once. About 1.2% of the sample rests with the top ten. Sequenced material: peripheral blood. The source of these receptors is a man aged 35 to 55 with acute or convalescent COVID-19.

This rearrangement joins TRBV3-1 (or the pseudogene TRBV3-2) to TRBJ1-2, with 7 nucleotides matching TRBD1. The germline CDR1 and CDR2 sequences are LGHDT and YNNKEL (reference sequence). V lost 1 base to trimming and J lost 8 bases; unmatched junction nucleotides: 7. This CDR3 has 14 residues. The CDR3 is CASSQGRTGLGYTF. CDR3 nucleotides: TGTGCCAGCAGCCAAGGTCGGACAGGTCTAGGCTACACCTTC.

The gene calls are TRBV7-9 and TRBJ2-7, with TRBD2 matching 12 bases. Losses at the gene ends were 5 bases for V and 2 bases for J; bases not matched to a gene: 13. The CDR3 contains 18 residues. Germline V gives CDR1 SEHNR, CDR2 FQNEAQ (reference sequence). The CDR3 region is CASSPSDWTSGKTYEQYF. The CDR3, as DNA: TGTGCCAGCAGCCCGAGCGACTGGACTAGCGGGAAAACCTACGAGCAGTACTTC.

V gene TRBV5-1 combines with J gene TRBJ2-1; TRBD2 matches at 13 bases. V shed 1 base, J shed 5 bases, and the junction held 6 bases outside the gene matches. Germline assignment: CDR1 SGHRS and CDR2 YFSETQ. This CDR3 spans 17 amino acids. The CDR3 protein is CASSLFTSGRGNNEQFF. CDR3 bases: TGCGCCAGCAGCTTGTTCACTAGCGGGAGGGGGAACAATGAGCAGTTCTTC. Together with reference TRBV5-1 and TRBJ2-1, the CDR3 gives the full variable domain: KAGVTQTPRYLIKTRGQQVTLSCSPISGHRSVSWYQQTPGQGLQFLFEYFSETQRNKGNFPGRFSGRQFSNSRSEMNVSTLELGDSALYLCASSLFTSGRGNNEQFFGPGTRLTVL.

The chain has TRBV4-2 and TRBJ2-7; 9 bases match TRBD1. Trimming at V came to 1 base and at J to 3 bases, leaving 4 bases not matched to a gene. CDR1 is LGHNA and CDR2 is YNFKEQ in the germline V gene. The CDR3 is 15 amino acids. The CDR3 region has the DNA TGTGCCAGCAGCCAAGGGGGGGGACAGGGCTACGAGCAGTACTTC. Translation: CASSQGGGQGYEQYF.

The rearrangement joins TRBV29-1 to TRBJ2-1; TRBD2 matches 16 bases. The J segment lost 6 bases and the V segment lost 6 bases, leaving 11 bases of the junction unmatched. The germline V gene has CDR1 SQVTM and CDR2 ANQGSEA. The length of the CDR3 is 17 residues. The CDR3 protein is CSVTPGLAGGPPNEQFF. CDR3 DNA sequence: TGCAGCGTCACCCCGGGACTAGCGGGAGGGCCACCCAATGAGCAGTTCTTC.

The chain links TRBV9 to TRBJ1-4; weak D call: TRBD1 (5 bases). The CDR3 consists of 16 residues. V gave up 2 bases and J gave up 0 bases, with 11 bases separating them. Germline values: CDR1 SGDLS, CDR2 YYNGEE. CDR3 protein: CASSVSWGATNEKLFF. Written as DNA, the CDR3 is TGTGCCAGCAGCGTCAGCTGGGGGGCAACTAATGAAAAACTGTTTTTT. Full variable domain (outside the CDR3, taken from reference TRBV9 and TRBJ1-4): DSGVTQTPKHLITATGQRVTLRCSPRSGDLSVYWYQQSLDQGLQFLIQYYNGEERAKGNILERFSAQQFPDLHSELNLSSLELGDSALYFCASSVSWGATNEKLFFGSGTQLSVL.

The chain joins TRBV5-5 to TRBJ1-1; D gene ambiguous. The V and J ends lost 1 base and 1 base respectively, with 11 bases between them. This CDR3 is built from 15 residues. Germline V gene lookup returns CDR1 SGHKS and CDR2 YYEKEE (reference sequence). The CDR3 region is CASSLFLGRNTEAFF. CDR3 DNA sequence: TGTGCCAGCAGCTTGTTTTTGGGGAGGAACACTGAAGCTTTCTTT.

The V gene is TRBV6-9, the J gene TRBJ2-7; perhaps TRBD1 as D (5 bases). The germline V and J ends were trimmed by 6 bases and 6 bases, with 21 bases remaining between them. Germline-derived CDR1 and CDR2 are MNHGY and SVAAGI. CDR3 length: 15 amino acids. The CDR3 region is CASSHHPQQVCEQYF. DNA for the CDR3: TGTGCCAGCAGCCACCACCCCCAACAGGTCTGCGAGCAGTACTTC.

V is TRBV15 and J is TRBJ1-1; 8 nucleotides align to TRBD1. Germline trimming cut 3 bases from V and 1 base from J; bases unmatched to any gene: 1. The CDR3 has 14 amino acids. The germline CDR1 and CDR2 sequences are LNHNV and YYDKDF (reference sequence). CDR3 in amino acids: CATSSGQGNTEAFF. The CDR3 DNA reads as TGTGCCACCAGCAGCGGACAGGGGAACACTGAAGCTTTCTTT.

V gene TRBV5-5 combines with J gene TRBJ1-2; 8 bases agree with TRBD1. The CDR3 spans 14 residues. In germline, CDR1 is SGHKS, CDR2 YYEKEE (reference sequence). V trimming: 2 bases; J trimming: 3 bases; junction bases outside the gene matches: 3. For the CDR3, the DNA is TGTGCCAGCAGCTTTGACAGGGGACACTATGGCTACACCTTC. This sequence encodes CASSFDRGHYGYTF.

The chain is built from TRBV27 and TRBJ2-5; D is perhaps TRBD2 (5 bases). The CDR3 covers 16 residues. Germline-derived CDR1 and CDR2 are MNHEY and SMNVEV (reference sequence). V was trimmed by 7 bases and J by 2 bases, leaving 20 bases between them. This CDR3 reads CASTGWRQVLQETQYF. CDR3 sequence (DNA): TGTGCCAGCACGGGGTGGCGTCAGGTACTTCAAGAGACCCAGTACTTC.

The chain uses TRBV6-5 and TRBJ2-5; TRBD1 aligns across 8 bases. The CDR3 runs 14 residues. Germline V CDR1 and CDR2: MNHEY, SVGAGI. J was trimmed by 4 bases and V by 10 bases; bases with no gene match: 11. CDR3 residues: CATTQGAKGETQYF. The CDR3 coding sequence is TGTGCCACAACCCAGGGGGCCAAGGGAGAGACCCAGTACTTC.

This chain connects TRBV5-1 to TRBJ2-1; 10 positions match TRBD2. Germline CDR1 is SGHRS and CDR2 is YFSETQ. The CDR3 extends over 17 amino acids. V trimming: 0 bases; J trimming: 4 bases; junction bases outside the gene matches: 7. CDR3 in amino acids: CASSLALGLASYNEQFF. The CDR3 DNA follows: TGCGCCAGCAGCTTGGCCTTGGGACTAGCGAGTTACAATGAGCAGTTCTTC.

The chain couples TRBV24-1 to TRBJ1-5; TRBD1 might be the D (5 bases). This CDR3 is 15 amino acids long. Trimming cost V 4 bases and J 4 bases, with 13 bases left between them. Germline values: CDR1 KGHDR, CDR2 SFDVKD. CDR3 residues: CATSDKGRSNQPQHF. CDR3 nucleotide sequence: TGTGCCACCAGTGACAAGGGGCGTTCGAATCAGCCCCAGCATTTT.

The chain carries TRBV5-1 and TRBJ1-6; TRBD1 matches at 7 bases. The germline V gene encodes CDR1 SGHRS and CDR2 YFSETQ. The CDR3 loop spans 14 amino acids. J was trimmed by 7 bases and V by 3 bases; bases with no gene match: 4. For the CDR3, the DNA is TGCGCCAGCAGCTCCCCGGGACAGAATTCACCCCTCCACTTT. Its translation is CASSSPGQNSPLHF.

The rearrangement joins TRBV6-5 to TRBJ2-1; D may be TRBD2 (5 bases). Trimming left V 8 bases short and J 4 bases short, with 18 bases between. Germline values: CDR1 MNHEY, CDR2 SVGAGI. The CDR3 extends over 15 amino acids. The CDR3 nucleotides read TGTGCCAGCCGGACGGGGAGACCTAATTACAATGAGCAGTTCTTC. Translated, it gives CASRTGRPNYNEQFF.

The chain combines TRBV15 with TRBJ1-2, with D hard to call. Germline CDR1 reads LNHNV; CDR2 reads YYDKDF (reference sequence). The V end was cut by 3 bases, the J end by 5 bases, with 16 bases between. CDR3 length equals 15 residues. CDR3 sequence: CATSREAGHWYGYTF. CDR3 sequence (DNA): TGTGCCACCAGCAGGGAGGCCGGGCATTGGTATGGCTACACCTTC. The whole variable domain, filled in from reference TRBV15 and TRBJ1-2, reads DAMVIQNPRYQVTQFGKPVTLSCSQTLNHNVMYWYQQKSSQAPKLLFHYYDKDFNNEADTPDNFQSRRPNTSFCFLDIRSPGLGDTAMYLCATSREAGHWYGYTFGSGTRLTVV.

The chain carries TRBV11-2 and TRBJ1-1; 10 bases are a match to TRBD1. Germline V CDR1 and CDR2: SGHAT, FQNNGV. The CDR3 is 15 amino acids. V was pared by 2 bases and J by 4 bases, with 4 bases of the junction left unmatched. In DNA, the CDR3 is TGTGCCAGCAGCTTACTGACAGGGGGCGTCACTGAAGCTTTCTTT. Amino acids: CASSLLTGGVTEAFF.

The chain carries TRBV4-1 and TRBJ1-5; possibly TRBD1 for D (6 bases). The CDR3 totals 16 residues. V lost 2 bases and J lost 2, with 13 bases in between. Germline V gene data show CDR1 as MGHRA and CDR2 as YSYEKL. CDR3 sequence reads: CASSQSQGRGNQPQHF. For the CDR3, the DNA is TGCGCCAGCAGCCAATCACAGGGTCGGGGCAATCAGCCCCAGCATTTT.

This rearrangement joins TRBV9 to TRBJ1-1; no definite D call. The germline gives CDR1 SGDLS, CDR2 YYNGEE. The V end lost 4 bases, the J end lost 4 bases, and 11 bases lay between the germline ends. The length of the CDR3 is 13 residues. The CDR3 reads CASSLGSGTEAFF. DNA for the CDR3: TGTGCCAGCAGCCTCGGAAGCGGCACTGAAGCTTTCTTT.

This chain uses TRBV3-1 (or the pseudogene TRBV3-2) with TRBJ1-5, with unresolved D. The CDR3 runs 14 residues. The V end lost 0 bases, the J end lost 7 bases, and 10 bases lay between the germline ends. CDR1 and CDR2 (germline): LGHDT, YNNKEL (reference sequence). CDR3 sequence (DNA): TGTGCCAGCAGCCAAGATACCCGGGGACAGCCCCAGCATTTT. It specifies CASSQDTRGQPQHF.

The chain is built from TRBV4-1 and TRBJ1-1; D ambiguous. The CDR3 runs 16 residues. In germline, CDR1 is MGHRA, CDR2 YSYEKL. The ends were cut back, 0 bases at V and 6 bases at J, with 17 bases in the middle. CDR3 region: CASSQDSGKPRSEAFF. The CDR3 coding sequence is TGCGCCAGCAGCCAAGATTCGGGGAAACCCCGATCTGAAGCTTTCTTT.

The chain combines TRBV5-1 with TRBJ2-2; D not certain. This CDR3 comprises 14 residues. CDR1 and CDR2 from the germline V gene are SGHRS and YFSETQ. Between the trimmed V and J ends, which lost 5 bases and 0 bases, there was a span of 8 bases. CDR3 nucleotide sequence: TGCGCCAGCAGGGCAGACTCGAACACCGGGGAGCTGTTTTTT. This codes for CASRADSNTGELFF.

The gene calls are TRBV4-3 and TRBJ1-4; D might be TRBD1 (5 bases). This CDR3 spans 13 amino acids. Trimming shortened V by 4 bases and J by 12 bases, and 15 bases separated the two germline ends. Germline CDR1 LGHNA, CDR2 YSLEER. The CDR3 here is CASSPSRVGELFF. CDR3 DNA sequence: TGCGCCAGCAGCCCGAGCAGGGTCGGTGAACTGTTTTTT.

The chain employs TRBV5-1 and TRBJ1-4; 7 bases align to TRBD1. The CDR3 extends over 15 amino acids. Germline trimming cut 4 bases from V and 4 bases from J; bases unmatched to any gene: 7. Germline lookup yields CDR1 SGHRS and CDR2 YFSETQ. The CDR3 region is CASSPGTASNEKLFF. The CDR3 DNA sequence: TGCGCCAGCAGCCCCGGGACAGCCAGTAATGAAAAACTGTTTTTT.

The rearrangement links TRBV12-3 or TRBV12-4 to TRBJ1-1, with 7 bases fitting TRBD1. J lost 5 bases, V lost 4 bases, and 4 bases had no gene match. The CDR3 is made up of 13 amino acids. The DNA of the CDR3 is TGTGCCAGCAGTTCCTACAGGGGAACTGAAGCTTTCTTT. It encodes CASSSYRGTEAFF.

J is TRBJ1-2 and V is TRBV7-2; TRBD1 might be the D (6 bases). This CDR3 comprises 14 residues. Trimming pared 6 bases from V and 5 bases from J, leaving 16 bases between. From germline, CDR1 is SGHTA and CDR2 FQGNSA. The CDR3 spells CASSQQGGGYGYTF. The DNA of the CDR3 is TGTGCCAGCAGTCAACAGGGCGGCGGGTATGGCTACACCTTC.